Listed below are T cell receptor beta chains from one sample, sequenced in a study of blood T cell repertoires in COVID-19. Using immunoSEQ multiplex PCR, the repertoire was profiled, and TCRdb retains in-frame clones only, with some absent. This sample has around 78,000 clones; roughly nine tenths occur once, and the top ten carry 1.5% to 2%. The sample consisted of peripheral blood. The source is a woman aged 55-70 years with acute or convalescent COVID-19. Each CDR3 is given with its conserved first and last residue. D genes are given only for firm matches. Size is stated for part of the rows, as once, few or many counts, or as a class when the clone is expanded.

>TRBJ1-1|NA|NA|TRBV16
CASSFDRRSNTEAFF
TGTGCCAGCAGTTTCGATCGAAGGAGCAACACTGAAGCTTTCTTT
>TRBJ1-2|TRBD1|once|TRBV10-3
CASEDPGQGSYGYTF
TGTGCCAGCGAAGACCCGGGACAGGGGAGCTATGGCTACACCTTC
>TRBJ1-3|NA|NA|TRBV5-1
CASSREESSGNTIYF
TGCGCCAGCAGCCGGGAGGAGAGCTCTGGAAACACCATATATTTT
>TRBJ1-2|NA|once|TRBV10-3
CAISESLRLPDYGYTF
TGTGCCATCAGTGAGTCATTGAGGTTGCCCGACTATGGCTACACCTTC
>TRBJ2-3|TRBD2|NA|TRBV28
CASSFRGRAGFDTQYF
TGTGCCAGCAGTTTCCGGGGGAGGGCGGGCTTTGATACGCAGTATTTT
>TRBJ1-1|NA|NA|TRBV4-3
CASSQDVPTSTGNTEAFF
TGCGCCAGCAGCCAAGATGTACCCACCTCGACAGGGAACACTGAAGCTTTCTTT
>TRBJ2-5|TRBD2|NA|TRBV4-1
CASSWSGSNQETQYF
TGCGCCAGCAGCTGGAGCGGGAGCAACCAAGAGACCCAGTACTTC
>TRBJ1-1|NA|NA|TRBV23-1
CASSHEEAAGGTEAFF
TGCGCCAGCAGTCATGAGGAGGCGGCGGGGGGCACTGAAGCTTTCTTT
>TRBJ1-2|NA|NA|TRBV12-5
CASGLRGALGYTF
TGTGCTAGTGGTTTGCGGGGGGCGCTTGGCTACACCTTC
>TRBJ1-4|NA|few|TRBV6-6
CASSLLGPADEKLFF
TGTGCCAGCAGTTTACTAGGGCCGGCGGACGAAAAACTGTTTTTT
>TRBJ2-7|NA|few|TRBV5-4
CASSLDGKAYEQYF
TGTGCCAGCAGCTTGGACGGGAAGGCCTACGAGCAGTACTTC
>TRBJ1-2|NA|NA|TRBV6-1
CASSERQRPSHYGYTF
TGTGCCAGCAGTGAACGACAAAGGCCTTCCCACTATGGCTACACCTTC
>TRBJ2-5|NA|NA|TRBV5-5
CASNRESHQETQYF
TGTGCCAGCAACCGGGAATCCCACCAAGAGACCCAGTACTTC
>TRBJ2-2|TRBD2|NA|TRBV2
CAIRKTSIDSGELFF
TGTGCCATACGTAAGACTAGCATTGACTCCGGGGAGCTGTTTTTT
>TRBJ2-7|NA|NA|TRBV5-6
CASSFLQQLRGEQYF
TGTGCCAGCAGCTTCCTACAGCAACTTCGGGGCGAGCAGTACTTC
>TRBJ2-2|TRBD2|NA|TRBV7-2
CASSTAGVINTGELFF
TGTGCCAGCAGCACAGCGGGGGTCATAAACACCGGGGAGCTGTTTTTT
>TRBJ2-5|TRBD2|few|TRBV28
CASSAPSGSTETQYF
TGTGCCAGCAGTGCCCCTAGCGGGAGTACGGAGACCCAGTACTTC
>TRBJ2-3|TRBD1|once|TRBV7-2
CASSLAMTGDSTDTQYF
TGTGCCAGCAGCTTAGCGATGACAGGGGATAGCACAGATACGCAGTATTTT
>TRBJ1-2|NA|NA|TRBV5-1
CASSPTTLNYGYTF
TGCGCCAGCAGCCCGACAACTCTAAACTATGGCTACACCTTC
>TRBJ2-7|TRBD1|once|TRBV7-2
CASSQPGQGNYEQYF
TGTGCCAGCAGCCAACCGGGACAGGGAAACTACGAGCAGTACTTC
>TRBJ2-5|TRBD1|NA|TRBV19
CASSQGADLETQYF
TGTGCCAGTAGTCAGGGGGCGGATCTCGAGACCCAGTACTTC